A selection of T cell receptor beta chains follows, all from one sample in a study of T cells after yellow fever vaccination. TCRdb fed the 5' RACE reads into MiXCR, producing one record per CDR3 protein. The repertoire holds about 550,000 distinct CDR3 sequences, with approximately 21% as singletons. The specimen comprised PBMCs, sampled 15 days after the yellow fever booster vaccination. The receptors derive from a man between 25 and 39 years old who received the YFV17D yellow fever vaccine. The CDR3 runs from the conserved cysteine through the conserved F or W. The D gene is left open where the match is weak. The listing skips clone size in some rows; elsewhere it reads once, few, many or a size class.

V	length	D	size	J	CDR3	DNA
TRBV18	13	TRBD1	NA	TRBJ1-1	CASSWDSQTEAFF	TGTGCCAGCTCTTGGGACAGCCAAACTGAAGCTTTCTTT
TRBV5-1	15	TRBD1	once	TRBJ1-5	CASSPSTGVNQPQHF	TGCGCCAGCAGCCCCTCGACAGGGGTCAATCAGCCCCAGCATTTT
TRBV30	12	NA	NA	TRBJ2-1	CAWSVLFDEQFF	TGTGCCTGGAGTGTACTGTTCGATGAGCAGTTCTTC
TRBV12-5	16	TRBD2	few	TRBJ2-7	CASATIAGTPPGEQYF	TGTGCTAGTGCTACTATAGCGGGGACCCCCCCCGGCGAGCAGTACTTC
TRBV7-7	15	TRBD2	few	TRBJ2-5	CASSRYLAGEETQYF	TGTGCCAGCAGCCGCTACTTAGCGGGAGAAGAGACCCAGTACTTC
TRBV20-1	15	TRBD1	few	TRBJ1-4	CSAKNPGTGNEKLFF	TGCAGTGCCAAAAACCCCGGGACAGGAAATGAAAAACTGTTTTTT
TRBV20-1	16	NA	NA	TRBJ1-5	CSARDARTDPRQPQHF	TGCAGTGCTAGAGATGCTCGGACGGACCCTCGTCAGCCCCAGCATTTT
TRBV18	13	NA	few	TRBJ2-2	CASSRQVTGELFF	TGTGCCAGCTCACGACAAGTCACCGGGGAGCTGTTTTTT
TRBV5-1	14	NA	NA	TRBJ2-1	CASSLEVSLNEQFF	TGCGCCAGCAGCTTGGAGGTGTCTTTGAATGAGCAGTTCTTC
TRBV20-1	16	TRBD1	NA	TRBJ2-7	CSAKGQGILSSYEQYF	TGCAGTGCCAAGGGACAGGGGATCCTCAGCTCCTACGAGCAGTACTTC
TRBV5-8	15	NA	few	TRBJ1-5	CASSRMGGSNQPQHF	TGTGCCAGCAGCAGGATGGGCGGCAGCAATCAGCCCCAGCATTTT
TRBV10-3	16	TRBD2	few	TRBJ2-3	CAIREKTSGNTDTQYF	TGTGCCATCAGAGAGAAGACTAGCGGGAACACAGATACGCAGTATTTT
TRBV29-1	14	NA	NA	TRBJ2-1	CSVESTGKGNEQFF	TGCAGCGTTGAGAGCACGGGGAAGGGGAATGAGCAGTTCTTC
TRBV10-3	14	TRBD2	few	TRBJ2-1	CATALAESYNEQFF	TGTGCCACCGCACTAGCGGAATCCTACAATGAGCAGTTCTTC
TRBV20-1	14	NA	few	TRBJ1-4	CSAPIGGSNEKLFF	TGCAGTGCTCCTATTGGGGGTTCTAATGAAAAACTGTTTTTT
TRBV5-6	13	NA	NA	TRBJ1-3	CASSYRSGNTIYF	TGTGCCAGCAGCTACCGCTCTGGAAACACCATATATTTT
TRBV29-1	12	NA	NA	TRBJ2-3	CSVSTGLDTQYF	TGCAGCGTTTCGACTGGTCTAGATACGCAGTATTTT
TRBV3-1	18	NA	NA	TRBJ2-3	CASSPLRGGSLYTDTQYF	TGTGCCAGCAGCCCTCTGAGGGGCGGGTCCCTCTACACAGATACGCAGTATTTT
TRBV6-2/TRBV6-3	14	TRBD2	NA	TRBJ2-7	CASRGLENFYEQYF	TGTGCCAGCAGGGGACTAGAAAATTTCTACGAGCAGTACTTC
TRBV20-1	14	NA	NA	TRBJ1-3	CSAATTTSGNTIYF	TGCAGTGCAGCTACGACCACTTCTGGAAACACCATATATTTT
TRBV10-3	13	NA	few	TRBJ2-7	CAISFTGLAEQYF	TGTGCCATCAGTTTTACAGGGCTTGCTGAGCAGTACTTC
TRBV12-3/TRBV12-4	11	NA	NA	TRBJ2-1	CASSFSSSEFF	TGTGCCAGCAGTTTCTCGTCTTCAGAGTTCTTC
TRBV20-1	14	NA	many	TRBJ2-4	CSASLSDHKNIQYF	TGCAGTGCTAGTCTTTCGGACCACAAAAACATTCAGTACTTC
TRBV7-2	15	TRBD2	NA	TRBJ2-2	CASSLVAGATGELFF	TGTGCCAGCAGCTTAGTGGCGGGAGCTACCGGGGAGCTGTTTTTT
TRBV24-1	18	TRBD2	NA	TRBJ2-3	CATSDSKTSGRPTDTQYF	TGTGCCACCAGTGATTCTAAGACTAGCGGGAGGCCCACAGATACGCAGTATTTT
TRBV5-1	15	NA	NA	TRBJ2-1	CASSFVVGTYNEQFF	TGCGCCAGCAGCTTCGTCGTGGGGACCTACAATGAGCAGTTCTTC
TRBV29-1	13	NA	few	TRBJ1-4	CSVEHATNEKLFF	TGCAGCGTCGAGCATGCAACTAATGAAAAACTGTTTTTT
TRBV6-6	13	NA	many	TRBJ2-7	CASSKGFSYEQYF	TGTGCCAGCAGCAAAGGGTTCTCCTACGAGCAGTACTTC
TRBV7-2	15	NA	few	TRBJ2-3	CASSLVWASTDTQYF	TGTGCCAGCAGCTTAGTGTGGGCGAGCACAGATACGCAGTATTTT
TRBV10-3	14	NA	few	TRBJ2-3	CAISPQTGTDTQYF	TGTGCCATCAGCCCCCAAACTGGCACAGATACGCAGTATTTT
TRBV7-2	13	NA	NA	TRBJ2-7	CASSLAMSYEQYF	TGTGCCAGCAGCTTAGCGATGAGCTACGAGCAGTACTTC
TRBV27	15	TRBD1	NA	TRBJ2-5	CASSDTGGLIETQYF	TGTGCCAGCAGTGACACAGGGGGCCTAATAGAGACCCAGTACTTC
TRBV19	15	TRBD1	few	TRBJ2-3	CASSHGTGRTDTQYF	TGTGCCAGTAGCCACGGGACAGGTCGCACAGATACGCAGTATTTT
TRBV20-1	13	NA	NA	TRBJ2-5	CSASLGGPETQYF	TGCAGTGCTAGTCTCGGCGGGCCCGAGACCCAGTACTTC
TRBV5-1	17	NA	few	TRBJ2-3	CASSLGVRGSATDTQYF	TGCGCCAGCAGCTTGGGGGTCCGCGGTTCTGCCACAGATACGCAGTATTTT
TRBV7-9	15	TRBD2	NA	TRBJ2-4	CASSSSGSVENIQYF	TGTGCCAGCAGCTCTAGCGGGAGTGTCGAAAACATTCAGTACTTC
TRBV3-1	14	TRBD1	NA	TRBJ2-7	CASSRTGLTYEQYF	TGTGCCAGCAGCCGGACAGGGCTCACCTACGAGCAGTACTTC
TRBV5-6	15	NA	once	TRBJ2-4	CASSEGHVAKNIQYF	TGTGCCAGCAGCGAGGGACATGTAGCCAAAAACATTCAGTACTTC
TRBV7-7	15	NA	few	TRBJ2-1	CASSFSASSYNEQFF	TGTGCCAGCAGCTTTTCGGCCAGCTCCTACAATGAGCAGTTCTTC
TRBV20-1	13	TRBD2	NA	TRBJ2-7	CSAPPSGPGEQYF	TGCAGTGCTCCGCCTAGCGGCCCAGGAGAGCAGTACTTC
TRBV12-3/TRBV12-4	12	NA	once	TRBJ1-1	CASSLRSGGAFF	TGTGCCAGCAGTTTAAGGTCTGGGGGGGCTTTCTTT
TRBV25-1	11	NA	few	TRBJ2-7	CASSASGTQYF	TGTGCCAGCAGTGCATCCGGAACGCAGTACTTC
TRBV7-2	13	NA	NA	TRBJ1-2	CASSLGQHRGYTF	TGTGCCAGCAGCTTAGGACAGCATAGAGGCTACACCTTC
TRBV5-1	15	NA	few	TRBJ1-1	CASSFSGKLNTEAFF	TGCGCCAGCAGCTTTTCGGGGAAGCTGAACACTGAAGCTTTCTTT
TRBV19	16	TRBD1	NA	TRBJ1-5	CASRNLGQGMDQPQHF	TGTGCCAGTAGAAACCTAGGACAGGGAATGGATCAGCCCCAGCATTTT
TRBV5-1	13	NA	NA	TRBJ2-5	CASSPSDQETQYF	TGCGCCAGCAGTCCCTCGGACCAAGAGACCCAGTACTTC
TRBV29-1	14	TRBD1	few	TRBJ2-3	CSVEGTGLADTQYF	TGCAGCGTTGAAGGGACAGGTCTGGCAGATACGCAGTATTTT
TRBV5-1	13	NA	few	TRBJ2-2	CASSIGLTGELFF	TGCGCCAGCAGTATCGGCCTAACCGGGGAGCTGTTTTTT
TRBV5-1	14	NA	NA	TRBJ2-1	CASRRERGYNEQFF	TGCGCCAGCAGACGGGAGCGTGGTTACAATGAGCAGTTCTTC
TRBV12-3/TRBV12-4	16	NA	NA	TRBJ2-3	CASSFLGQGSADTQYF	TGTGCCAGCAGTTTTTTGGGGCAGGGAAGCGCAGATACGCAGTATTTT
TRBV12-3/TRBV12-4	15	TRBD2	NA	TRBJ2-7	CASSLAGGAAYEQYF	TGTGCCAGCAGCTTAGCGGGAGGAGCGGCCTACGAGCAGTACTTC
TRBV24-1	15	TRBD1	few	TRBJ2-1	CATSAGDRHYNEQFF	TGTGCCACCAGCGCCGGGGACAGGCACTACAATGAGCAGTTCTTC
TRBV12-3/TRBV12-4	14	NA	NA	TRBJ2-4	CASSWSGTKNIQYF	TGTGCCAGCAGTTGGTCGGGAACCAAAAACATTCAGTACTTC
TRBV5-4	14	NA	NA	TRBJ2-3	CASSLGLDSDTQYF	TGTGCCAGCAGCTTGGGGCTGGATTCAGATACGCAGTATTTT
TRBV20-1	17	TRBD2	few	TRBJ2-5	CSASPTSGRGLQETQYF	TGCAGTGCTAGTCCGACTAGCGGGAGGGGCCTACAAGAGACCCAGTACTTC
TRBV24-1	15	NA	NA	TRBJ2-1	CATGAADRDYNEQFF	TGTGCCACCGGCGCCGCGGACAGAGACTACAATGAGCAGTTCTTC
TRBV6-5	16	NA	NA	TRBJ2-4	CASSYGPPLAKNIQYF	TGTGCCAGCAGTTACGGGCCTCCCCTAGCCAAAAACATTCAGTACTTC
TRBV20-1	14	NA	few	TRBJ2-2	CSARDRTARGELFF	TGCAGTGCTAGAGACCGGACTGCTAGAGGGGAGCTGTTTTTT